A single sample is the source of the 29 T cell receptor beta chains below, sequenced in a study of identical twins. TCRdb reanalysed the 5' RACE reads using MiXCR and keeps one entry per CDR3 protein. The sample lists approximately 600,000 distinct CDR3 sequences; approximately 10% were seen once. These data are also associated with another study on yellow fever vaccine responses in identical twins.

The sequencing sample was made of PBMCs. These receptor sequences come from a young woman in good health.

The V gene is TRBV27, the J gene TRBJ2-6; 9 nucleotides align to TRBD1. J was trimmed by 0 bases and V by 5 bases; bases with no gene match: 8. The V gene's germline CDR1 is MNHEY and CDR2 SMNVEV (reference sequence). The CDR3 runs to 18 residues. This chain's CDR3 is CASSHTGTGPSGANVLTF. CDR3 in DNA: TGTGCCAGCAGTCACACCGGGACAGGGCCCTCTGGGGCCAACGTCCTGACTTTC.

This clonotype was counted a few times. The chain carries TRBV5-4 and TRBJ2-1, with 15 bases matching TRBD2. CDR1 is SGHNT, CDR2 YYREEE, per germline (reference sequence). J was trimmed by 0 bases and V by 2 bases; bases with no gene match: 6. The CDR3 runs 19 residues. The CDR3 here is CASSFTGLAGGSSYNEQFF. CDR3 bases: TGTGCCAGCAGCTTCACGGGACTAGCGGGAGGAAGCTCCTACAATGAGCAGTTCTTC.

This clonotype was counted a few times. The chain couples TRBV4-1 to TRBJ2-1, with 7 nucleotides matching TRBD2. CDR3 length: 15 amino acids. CDR1 and CDR2 from the germline V gene are MGHRA and YSYEKL. V dropped 3 bases and J dropped 4; count of bases not matched to a gene: 6. The CDR3 spells CASSQVRGDYNEQFF. The DNA for the CDR3 is TGCGCCAGCAGCCAGGTTCGGGGGGATTACAATGAGCAGTTCTTC.

V and J are TRBV11-2 and TRBJ2-2, with 14 bases identical to TRBD2. The J segment lost 5 bases and the V segment lost 7 bases, leaving 6 bases of the junction unmatched. Germline CDR1 is SGHAT and CDR2 is FQNNGV. The CDR3 has 16 residues. CDR3 bases: TGTGCCAGCACCGCCGGGACTAGCGGGAGTACCGGGGAGCTGTTTTTT. This encodes CASTAGTSGSTGELFF.

The gene calls are TRBV11-2 and TRBJ2-3, with TRBD2 matching 9 bases. Germline loops: CDR1 SGHAT, CDR2 FQNNGV. The CDR3 contains 18 residues. V was clipped by 0 bases and J by 5 bases; unmatched bases: 12. CDR3 loop: CASSLDSWAGGRIDTQYF. The CDR3 coding sequence is TGTGCCAGCAGCTTAGACAGTTGGGCGGGGGGGCGTATAGATACGCAGTATTTT.

This clonotype was picked up many times. The chain links TRBV12-3 or TRBV12-4 to TRBJ2-2; 11 nucleotides agree with TRBD2. The CDR3 covers 17 residues. Trimming removed 5 bases from V and 1 base from J; junction bases left unmatched: 6. In DNA, the CDR3 is TGTGCCAGCAGTCGATCTAGCGGGGGGATGAACACCGGGGAGCTGTTTTTT. Its protein is CASSRSSGGMNTGELFF.

This clonotype has only a few counts. V and J are TRBV28 and TRBJ2-7; D is tentatively TRBD1 or TRBD2 (6 bases each). Germline assignment: CDR1 MDHEN and CDR2 SYDVKM. This CDR3 contains 16 residues. V was cut by 8 bases and J by 0 bases, with 20 bases left in between. CDR3 DNA: TGTGCCAGCTCGGGAGTGCCCGGGACACCCTCCTACGAGCAGTACTTC. Its translation: CASSGVPGTPSYEQYF.

The J gene is TRBJ2-7, the V gene TRBV4-1; the D gene could be TRBD1 or TRBD2 (5 bases each). The CDR3 has 14 amino acids. The V gene lost 0 bases and the J gene lost 4 bases, with 10 bases spanning the gap. The germline CDR1 and CDR2 sequences are MGHRA and YSYEKL. CDR3 nucleotides: TGCGCCAGCAGCCAAGATGGATGGGGGTACGAGCAGTACTTC. This translates into CASSQDGWGYEQYF.

A few counts support this clonotype. The chain combines TRBV18 with TRBJ1-6; 8 bases agree with TRBD1. Germline V gives CDR1 KGHSH, CDR2 LQKENI. This CDR3 is built from 17 residues. Losses at the gene ends were 3 bases for V and 8 bases for J; bases not matched to a gene: 12. The CDR3 DNA reads TGTGCCAGCTCACCCAAGGGACAGGAGAGGGTCTATTCACCCCTCCACTTT. Protein: CASSPKGQERVYSPLHF.

This clonotype was seen repeatedly, ten times or more. The CDR3 loop reads CASSFSHEQFF. CDR3 coding DNA: TGTGCCAGCAGCTTTTCCCATGAGCAGTTCTTC. The genes are TRBV7-2 and TRBJ2-1; D unresolved. In germline, CDR1 is SGHTA, CDR2 FQGNSA. The CDR3 is 11 residues long. V was trimmed by 3 bases and J by 8 bases, leaving 5 bases between them.

The CDR3 DNA is TGTGCCAGCAGTTCCCCCCCGGACTCTGGGGCCAACGTCCTGACTTTC. It encodes CASSSPPDSGANVLTF. The rearrangement joins TRBV6-2 or TRBV6-3 to TRBJ2-6; D remains unclear. The germline V gene encodes CDR1 MNHEY and CDR2 SVGEGT. The CDR3 spans 16 residues. V shed 4 bases and J shed 0 bases, with 10 bases lying between them.

This clonotype was counted ten times or more. V and J are TRBV10-3 and TRBJ2-3; tentatively, D is TRBD2 (6 bases). With 10 bases removed from V and 2 bases from J, the gap between germline ends came to 13 bases. CDR3 length: 13 amino acids. Germline loops: CDR1 ENHRY, CDR2 SYGVKD. CDR3 protein: CATTDYHTDTQYF. CDR3 DNA sequence: TGTGCCACAACGGACTATCACACAGATACGCAGTATTTT.

J is TRBJ2-1 and V is TRBV6-5, with TRBD2 matching over 8 bases. Germline values: CDR1 MNHEY, CDR2 SVGAGI. The V and J ends lost 1 base and 7 bases, in that order; junction bases with no gene match: 9. CDR3 length equals 16 residues. The CDR3: CASSYFGAGGRNEQFF. The DNA for the CDR3 is TGTGCCAGCAGTTACTTCGGGGCGGGAGGACGTAATGAGCAGTTCTTC.

The rearrangement links TRBV24-1 to TRBJ2-5, with 10 positions matching TRBD2. Germline V lookup: CDR1 KGHDR, CDR2 SFDVKD. V dropped 4 bases and J dropped 4; count of bases not matched to a gene: 11. The CDR3 is 17 amino acids. CDR3 DNA sequence: TGTGCCACCAGTGAGTCGCTAGCGGGGGCCGCCGGAGAGACCCAGTACTTC. This gives the protein CATSESLAGAAGETQYF.

The chain carries TRBV6-2 or TRBV6-3 and TRBJ2-2; D is possibly TRBD2 (6 bases). Germline V gene sequence: CDR1 MNHEY, CDR2 SVGEGT. This CDR3 is built from 13 residues. The V gene lost 7 bases and the J gene lost 6 bases, with 12 bases spanning the gap. This CDR3 is CASTRGAAGELFF. DNA of the CDR3: TGTGCCAGCACTCGCGGGGCTGCCGGGGAGCTGTTTTTT.

V is TRBV14 and J is TRBJ1-2; a possible D gene is TRBD1 (6 bases). With 5 bases removed from V and 3 bases from J, the gap between germline ends came to 13 bases. The CDR3 covers 14 residues. Germline CDR1 reads SGHDN; CDR2 reads FVKESK. The CDR3 DNA reads as TGTGCCAGCAGCTCTACAGGGATTTACTATGGCTACACCTTC. Residues: CASSSTGIYYGYTF.

This clonotype occurred a few times. V usage is TRBV29-1 and J usage is TRBJ1-1; D is uncertain. Germline V gives CDR1 SQVTM, CDR2 ANQGSEA. The CDR3 is 13 residues long. Trimming took 6 bases from V and 4 from J, leaving 15 bases between them. The CDR3 sequence is CSVYGNPGTEAFF. In DNA form, the CDR3 reads TGCAGCGTCTACGGGAACCCGGGCACTGAAGCTTTCTTT.

In its sample, this clonotype was seen a few times. This rearrangement joins TRBV11-2 to TRBJ2-1; D is undetermined. The germline gives CDR1 SGHAT, CDR2 FQNNGV. CDR3 length: 16 amino acids. V lost 0 bases, J lost 0 bases, and 9 bases lay in between. Here the CDR3 DNA reads TGTGCCAGCAGCTTAGACTCCGTTGGCTCCTACAATGAGCAGTTCTTC. Protein product: CASSLDSVGSYNEQFF.

This clonotype was found a few times. The V gene is TRBV7-9, the J gene TRBJ2-1, with D perhaps matching TRBD1 (5 bases). Germline V gene sequence: CDR1 SEHNR, CDR2 FQNEAQ (reference sequence). This CDR3 is built from 13 residues. Trimming stripped 5 bases from V and 3 bases from J, with 8 bases between. CDR3 coding DNA: TGTGCCAGCAGCCCGGACAACTACAATGAGCAGTTCTTC. As protein: CASSPDNYNEQFF.

The genes are TRBV27 and TRBJ1-2, with 11 bases lining up with TRBD1. The CDR3 totals 15 residues. Germline V lookup: CDR1 MNHEY, CDR2 SMNVEV (reference sequence). Unmatched junction bases numbered 10, after V lost 5 bases and J lost 8 bases. The CDR3 here is CASSPLGTGGGGYTF. In DNA form, the CDR3 reads TGTGCCAGCAGTCCTCTTGGGACAGGGGGGGGAGGCTACACCTTC.

This rearrangement joins TRBV9 to TRBJ2-1; no reliable D call. V lost 0 bases to trimming and J lost 1 base, with 8 bases between them. This CDR3 spans 15 amino acids. Germline V lookup: CDR1 SGDLS, CDR2 YYNGEE. CDR3 nucleotide sequence: TGTGCCAGCAGCGTAGATCGGGCGTCCTACAATGAGCAGTTCTTC. This codes for CASSVDRASYNEQFF.

In this sample, this clonotype turned up many times. V usage is TRBV12-3 or TRBV12-4 and J usage is TRBJ2-3; D gene unclear. Trimming shortened V by 5 bases and J by 1 base, and 10 bases separated the two germline ends. CDR3 size: 14 residues. The CDR3 DNA is TGTGCCAGCAGTCCGGCCGTCCGCACAGATACGCAGTATTTT. This codes for CASSPAVRTDTQYF.

This clonotype was counted many times. The rearrangement links TRBV28 to TRBJ2-1; perhaps TRBD1 as D (5 bases). CDR3 length: 15 amino acids. V was shortened by 10 bases and J by 0 bases, with 16 bases between the two germline ends. Germline lookup yields CDR1 MDHEN and CDR2 SYDVKM. The CDR3 protein is CATILGLSSYNEQFF. The CDR3 coding sequence is TGTGCCACAATCTTGGGGCTGAGCTCCTACAATGAGCAGTTCTTC. Drawing the rest from reference TRBV28 and TRBJ2-1, the complete variable domain is DVKVTQSSRYLVKRTGEKVFLECVQDMDHENMFWYRQDPGLGLRLIYFSYDVKMKEKGDIPEGYSVSREKKERFSLILESASTNQTSMYLCATILGLSSYNEQFFGPGTRLTVL.

This clonotype was counted many times. The germline gene is not matched at one end of the junction; a read error may be the cause. The genes are TRBV7-7 and TRBJ2-7, with 8 bases fitting TRBD1. The germline V gene encodes CDR1 SSHAT and CDR2 FNYEAQ (reference sequence). The CDR3 is made up of 16 amino acids. The CDR3 sequence: CASRGPSDRGTYEQYF. CDR3 sequence (DNA): TGTGCTAGCAGGGGTCCGTCTGACAGGGGAACTTACGAGCAGTACTTC. Using reference TRBV7-7 and TRBJ2-7 for the parts outside the CDR3, the full variable domain is GAGVSQSPRYKVTKRGQDVTLRCDPISSHATLYWYQQALGQGPEFLTYFNYEAQPDKSGLPSDRFSAERPEGSISTLTIQRTEQRDSAMYRCASRGPSDRGTYEQYFGPGTRLTVT.

A few counts support this clonotype. V is TRBV4-1 and J is TRBJ2-7, with D tentatively TRBD2 (6 bases). Germline lookup yields CDR1 MGHRA and CDR2 YSYEKL. The CDR3 consists of 17 residues. Trimming cost V 3 bases and J 3 bases, with 21 bases left between them. The CDR3 bases are TGCGCCAGCAGCCAGCTAGGGACTGGGGGATCCGACTACGAGCAGTACTTC. Translating gives CASSQLGTGGSDYEQYF.

This clonotype was seen at least ten times. The chain links TRBV27 to TRBJ2-1; weak D call: TRBD1 (5 bases). This CDR3 spans 14 amino acids. Trimming removed 6 bases from V and 0 bases from J, with 9 bases in between. Germline CDR1 MNHEY, CDR2 SMNVEV (reference sequence). This chain's CDR3 is CASRGHTSYNEQFF. The CDR3 DNA is TGTGCCAGCAGAGGACATACCTCCTACAATGAGCAGTTCTTC.

The chain has TRBV5-1 and TRBJ2-7, with D tentatively TRBD1 or TRBD2 (6 bases each). Germline V CDR1 and CDR2: SGHRS, YFSETQ. Trimming shortened V by 4 bases and J by 3 bases, and 14 bases separated the two germline ends. The CDR3 has 14 residues. CDR3 DNA: TGCGCCAGCAGCGCGGAGGGGGGCAGCTACGAGCAGTACTTC. Protein sequence: CASSAEGGSYEQYF.

The V call is TRBV27, the J call TRBJ2-7; D ambiguous. The CDR3 has 14 amino acids. The germline CDR1 and CDR2 sequences are MNHEY and SMNVEV (reference sequence). Trimming pared 1 base from V and 2 bases from J, leaving 9 bases between. CDR3 in DNA: TGTGCCAGCAGTTTATTGAGCCAAACCTACGAGCAGTACTTC. Encoded protein: CASSLLSQTYEQYF.

This clonotype was counted a few times. The V and J genes are TRBV30 and TRBJ1-2; possibly TRBD1 for D (6 bases). V lost 6 bases and J lost 7, with 9 bases in between. Per the germline V gene, CDR1 is GTSNPN and CDR2 is SVGIG (reference sequence). The CDR3 is made up of 10 amino acids. The CDR3 loop is CACLGAGYTF. The DNA of the CDR3 is TGTGCCTGCTTGGGGGCTGGCTACACCTTC.